This is a list of T cell receptor beta chains from one sample in a study of identical twins. TCRdb redid the calling of the 5' RACE reads with MiXCR, one entry per CDR3 protein. The data contain around 510,000 distinct CDR3 sequences, 14% of them singletons. In addition, the sample was reused for a study of yellow fever vaccine responses in identical twins.

Material for sequencing was CD4+ T cells sorted from blood. The receptors come from a woman in her late teens or twenties in good health. Each CDR3 is given with its conserved first and last residue. The D gene is left open where the match is weak. Size values are once, few and many counts, or a class for expanded clones, and some rows have none.

V	J	D	size	DNA	CDR3
TRBV7-2	TRBJ2-3	TRBD1	many	TGTGCCAGCAGACAGGGGGCAAAAGCAGATACGCAGTATTTT	CASRQGAKADTQYF
TRBV6-2/TRBV6-3	TRBJ2-6	.	few	TGTGCCAGCAGTTACTTCCCAGGGTCTGGGGCCAACGTCCTGACTTTC	CASSYFPGSGANVLTF
TRBV7-2	TRBJ2-5	TRBD1	.	TGTGCCAGCAGCTTAGCTAAGGGGGCGGTAGAGACCCAGTACTTC	CASSLAKGAVETQYF
TRBV5-6	TRBJ2-5	.	.	TGTGCCAGCAGCTTGCGGGGTCCAGAGACCCAGTACTTC	CASSLRGPETQYF
TRBV3-1	TRBJ2-2	TRBD2	.	TGTGCCTGCTGTCGACCGCCCGCACTAGCGGGAAACACCGGGGAGCTGTTTTTT	CACCRPPALAGNTGELFF
TRBV7-2	TRBJ2-1	.	.	TGTGCCAGCAGCTTAGCGGCAGATTACAATGAGCAGTTCTTC	CASSLAADYNEQFF
TRBV6-5	TRBJ2-6	.	.	TGTGCCAGCAGTTACTTACCAATGACCCTCTCTGGGGCCAACGTCCTGACTTTC	CASSYLPMTLSGANVLTF
TRBV20-1	TRBJ2-5	.	few	TGCAGTGCTAGTCCCCCCGTAGGCGGAATGTCCCAGTACTTC	CSASPPVGGMSQYF
TRBV7-2	TRBJ2-5	TRBD2	few	TGTGCCAGCAGCCTGAGACTAGCGGAGACCCAGTACTTC	CASSLRLAETQYF
TRBV18	TRBJ2-7	.	many	TGTGCCAGCAGTCCCGGGACGGGCTCCTACGAGCAGTACTTC	CASSPGTGSYEQYF
TRBV20-1	TRBJ2-7	TRBD2	.	TGCAGTGCGCTTCCCGGGACTAGCGGGGGGGAGCAGTACTTC	CSALPGTSGGEQYF
TRBV29-1	TRBJ1-1	.	few	TGCAGCGTTGAAGGGTCCGCTGAACGGGGTGAAGCTTTCTTT	CSVEGSAERGEAFF
TRBV9	TRBJ2-7	TRBD2	.	TGTGCCAGCAGCGCGGGACTAGCGAGTACCTACGAGCAGTACTTC	CASSAGLASTYEQYF
TRBV27	TRBJ2-1	.	.	TGTGCCAGCAGTCTGAGAGGGAGCCACAACAATGAGCAGTTCTTC	CASSLRGSHNNEQFF
TRBV11-1	TRBJ2-1	TRBD2	few	TGTGCCAGCAGCCCCGGGACTAGCAGGGACAATGAGCAGTTCTTC	CASSPGTSRDNEQFF
TRBV7-2	TRBJ2-1	TRBD2	.	TGTGCCAGCAGCTTAGCGGTTTCCGGGGGGGAATACTTCGGCTCCTACAATGAGCAGTTCTTC	CASSLAVSGGEYFGSYNEQFF
TRBV20-1	TRBJ2-5	TRBD2	.	TGCAGTGCTAGACTAGCGGGGGCCGGGGGGACCCAGTACTTC	CSARLAGAGGTQYF
TRBV12-3/TRBV12-4	TRBJ1-1	TRBD1	few	TGTGCCAGCAGTCTCTCCAGGGGGGTGAGTGAAGCTTTCTTT	CASSLSRGVSEAFF
TRBV5-1	TRBJ2-3	TRBD1	many	TGCGCCAGCAGCGGGGGACAGGGTTCCTCAGATACGCAGTATTTT	CASSGGQGSSDTQYF